This T cell receptor beta chain was documented in a study of T cell clonality in common variable immunodeficiency. Points from the study as a whole: Compared with controls, CVID subjects had fewer shared TCRbeta clones. CVID patient heterogeneity limited repertoire-clinical complication correlations. CVID subjects had higher TCRbeta clonality than healthy controls, most marked in about a third.

This clone was counted at least ten times. Its specificity is not known. The read gets to within 3 residues of the CDR3 end, and the germline J gene fills in the rest. Blood samples were heparinized, about 5 to 9 ml per donor. This CDR3 is 16 amino acids long. J gave up 5 bases and V 5 bases, and 9 bases lay outside the gene matches. From germline, CDR1 is SGHVS and CDR2 FNYEAQ. Here immunoSEQ multiplex PCR was the method, and the copy in TCRdb shows in-frame clones only, minus some. This sample has about 52,000 clones, each found more than once. Material for sequencing was peripheral blood mononuclear cells. V is TRBV7-6 and J is TRBJ2-3; 11 bases are a match to TRBD2. The source is a person between 18 and 75 years old in good health. CDR3 DNA (partial): TGTGCCAGCAGCCCCGCTAGCGGGGGGAGTAAAGATACG. It encodes CASSPASGGSKDT. The CDR3 as a whole reads CASSPASGGSKDTQYF.